The 17 T cell receptor beta chains reported below all come from one sample, sequenced in a study of persistence of HIV-infected CD4 T cells. The antigens these receptors bind are not known. An overlapping HIV-1 Gag peptide pool stimulated these cells at approximately 1 ug/peptide/mL. Memory cells lacking CD40L and CD69 with high CD45RO were sorted. This was the immunoSEQ version 4 assay in survey mode. Here immunoSEQ multiplex PCR was the method, and the copy in TCRdb shows in-frame clones only, minus some. The table has tens of thousands of clones, about 69% seen once. This specimen was CD4+ T cells sorted from PBMCs after approximately 19-hour stimulation, taken from a patient who received antiretroviral therapy. The source of these receptors is an adult man with HIV who was CMV-seropositive.

The DNA of the CDR3 is TGTGCCAGCAGCTCGACAGCGTACGAGCAGTACTTC. Protein: CASSSTAYEQYF. J is TRBJ2-7 and V is TRBV12-3 or TRBV12-4; tentative D call: TRBD1 (5 bases). The CDR3 has 12 residues. Between the trimmed V and J ends, which lost 6 bases and 4 bases, there was a span of 10 bases.

J is TRBJ2-7 and V is TRBV6-5; TRBD2 might be the D (5 bases). Trimming removed 7 bases at V and 3 bases at J, with 16 bases between. This CDR3 is built from 14 residues. The V gene's germline CDR1 is MNHEY and CDR2 SVGAGI. The chain's CDR3 is CASKEAAGLYEQYF. The CDR3 DNA sequence: TGTGCCAGCAAGGAGGCCGCAGGACTCTACGAGCAGTACTTC.

This chain's CDR3 is CASGEDAGSTDTQYF. The CDR3 coding sequence is TGTGCCAGCGGAGAGGACGCGGGGAGCACAGATACGCAGTATTTT. The chain employs TRBV2 and TRBJ2-3; D is perhaps TRBD2 (6 bases). In germline, CDR1 is SNHLY, CDR2 FYNNEI. V lost 8 bases to trimming and J lost 0 bases, with 15 bases between them. The CDR3 is 15 amino acids.

This clone was seen a single time. The genes are TRBV5-1 and TRBJ1-2; D is unclear. This CDR3 is built from 15 residues. CDR1 and CDR2 (germline): SGHRS, YFSETQ. V lost 0 bases, J lost 4 bases, and 13 bases lay in between. The CDR3 DNA is TGCGCCAGCAGCTTGGAGGGCACCCTTATCTATGGCTACACCTTC. This translates into CASSLEGTLIYGYTF.

The chain has TRBV29-1 and TRBJ1-1; a possible D gene is TRBD1 (6 bases). The CDR3 covers 13 residues. The germline V gene has CDR1 SQVTM and CDR2 ANQGSEA. Trimming took 6 bases from V and 0 from J, leaving 11 bases between them. CDR3 nucleotides: TGCAGCGTCGGACAGAGGCTGAACACTGAAGCTTTCTTT. Translation: CSVGQRLNTEAFF.

The CDR3 reads CASSIAGRSNQPQHF. CDR3 sequence (DNA): TGTGCCAGTAGTATAGCGGGCCGGAGCAATCAGCCCCAGCATTTT. The V and J genes are TRBV19 and TRBJ1-5; D gene unclear. From germline, CDR1 is LNHDA and CDR2 SQIVND (reference sequence). The CDR3 contains 15 residues. The ends were cut back, 1 base at V and 1 base at J, with 8 bases in the middle.

The V gene is TRBV19, the J gene TRBJ1-1, with D maybe TRBD1 (5 bases). Germline assignment: CDR1 LNHDA and CDR2 SQIVND (reference sequence). The CDR3 consists of 15 residues. Trimming took off 7 bases at V and 3 bases at J, with 18 bases between the two ends. The CDR3 here is CASTEVGGGDTEAFF. Here the CDR3 DNA reads TGTGCCAGTACCGAGGTCGGGGGGGGTGACACTGAAGCTTTCTTT.

The rearrangement links TRBV20-1 to TRBJ2-1, with 9 bases identical to TRBD2. Germline CDR1 and CDR2: DFQATT and SNEGSKA (reference sequence). This CDR3 is built from 14 residues. The J segment lost 7 bases and the V segment lost 3 bases, leaving 7 bases of the junction unmatched. The CDR3 is CSASARGGRNEQFF. The CDR3, as DNA: TGCAGTGCTAGTGCGCGGGGGGGCCGGAATGAGCAGTTCTTC.

This clone came up a few times. The genes are TRBV5-1 and TRBJ2-3, with TRBD1 matching 8 bases. The CDR3 runs 15 residues. From germline, CDR1 is SGHRS and CDR2 YFSETQ. The trim removed 9 bases at V and 4 bases at J, leaving 13 bases unmatched. Written as DNA, the CDR3 is TGCGCCACCACTACTGGACAGGGTTTCGCAGATACGCAGTATTTT. Translated, it gives CATTTGQGFADTQYF.

The rearrangement joins TRBV4-2 to TRBJ1-2; 8 bases are a match to TRBD1. The CDR3 consists of 17 residues. Per germline, CDR1 LGHNA and CDR2 YNFKEQ. The ends lost 0 bases at V and 4 bases at J; junction bases unmatched: 10. This chain's CDR3 is CASSQDTGAGGGYGYTF. For the CDR3, the DNA is TGTGCCAGCAGCCAAGATACCGGGGCAGGGGGCGGCTATGGCTACACCTTC.

In DNA, the CDR3 is TGTGCCAGCTCCCCGGACAGCTTATATGGCTACACCTTC. Protein: CASSPDSLYGYTF. J is TRBJ1-2 and V is TRBV18, with D maybe TRBD1 (6 bases). Germline loops: CDR1 KGHSH, CDR2 LQKENI. The CDR3 is 13 amino acids. Trimming removed 6 bases at V and 5 bases at J, with 13 bases between.

The chain couples TRBV6-1 to TRBJ1-5; the D gene is possibly TRBD1 (6 bases). The CDR3 extends over 15 amino acids. CDR1 MNHNS and CDR2 SASEGT come from the germline V gene. Trimming shortened V by 2 bases and J by 5 bases, and 13 bases separated the two germline ends. The CDR3 here is CASSERRGADQPQHF. CDR3 coding DNA: TGTGCCAGCAGTGAACGTCGGGGGGCGGATCAGCCCCAGCATTTT.

Points on this clone: Relative to the germline gene, one junction end is altered; a read error may explain this. This sequence joins TRBV6-5 and TRBJ1-5; D is uncertain. Germline CDR1 reads MNHEY; CDR2 reads SVGAGI. The CDR3 runs to 13 residues. CDR3 in DNA: TGTGCCAGCAAGGTGGCGGTCAATAAGCCCCAGCATTTT. This encodes CASKVAVNKPQHF.

The chain joins TRBV2 to TRBJ1-1; unclear D gene. The CDR3 is 12 amino acids. Germline V gene data show CDR1 as SNHLY and CDR2 as FYNNEI. With 3 bases removed from V and 3 bases from J, the gap between germline ends came to 5 bases. This CDR3 is CASSDGDTEAFF. The CDR3, as DNA: TGTGCCAGCAGTGACGGGGACACTGAAGCTTTCTTT.

The chain recombines TRBV2 with TRBJ2-3; 8 bases are a match to TRBD2. J lost 1 base, V lost 7 bases, and 7 bases had no gene match. Looked up from germline, CDR1 is SNHLY and CDR2 is FYNNEI. This CDR3 spans 15 amino acids. CDR3 protein: CASTSGGRGTDTQYF. CDR3 nucleotides: TGTGCCAGCACCTCGGGGGGGAGGGGCACAGATACGCAGTATTTT.

This clone was picked up many times. The chain employs TRBV5-1 and TRBJ1-1, with 7 nucleotides matching TRBD1. V trimming: 0 bases; J trimming: 5 bases; junction bases outside the gene matches: 7. Per germline, CDR1 SGHRS and CDR2 YFSETQ. This CDR3 has 15 residues. The CDR3 bases are TGCGCCAGCAGCTTGGAGGGACAGTCAAGGACTGAAGCTTTCTTT. Protein sequence: CASSLEGQSRTEAFF.

This chain uses TRBV10-3 with TRBJ2-3; D uncertain. CDR3 length: 15 residues. V was trimmed by 2 bases and J by 2 bases, leaving 11 bases between them. The germline V gene encodes CDR1 ENHRY and CDR2 SYGVKD. Here the CDR3 reads CAISEAGRATDTQYF. As DNA, the CDR3 is TGTGCCATCAGTGAGGCCGGAAGGGCCACAGATACGCAGTATTTT.